The subject of this entry is one T cell receptor (beta chain). This PCR relied on a set of 60 Vbeta primers and 13 Jbeta primers. The method was immunoSEQ multiplex PCR; TCRdb's version includes in-frame clones alone and lacks a portion of them. The sample yields about 140,000 clones, approximately 80% seen once. This sample was included in a study of cytomegalovirus exposure and HLA in healthy donors. The V segment lost 7 bases and the J segment 2 bases; nucleotides outside the gene matches: 4. This CDR3 is 15 amino acids long. The germline V gene has CDR1 LNHDA and CDR2 SQIVND (reference sequence). This receptor was identified in a man in his forties or fifties in good health and CMV-seronegative. The specimen sequenced was PBMCs. The chain joins TRBV19 to TRBJ2-6, with 8 bases identical to TRBD1. The CDR3 spells CASIETGAGANVLTF. The CDR3 coding sequence is TGTGCCAGTATCGAGACAGGGGCTGGGGCCAACGTCCTGACTTTC.